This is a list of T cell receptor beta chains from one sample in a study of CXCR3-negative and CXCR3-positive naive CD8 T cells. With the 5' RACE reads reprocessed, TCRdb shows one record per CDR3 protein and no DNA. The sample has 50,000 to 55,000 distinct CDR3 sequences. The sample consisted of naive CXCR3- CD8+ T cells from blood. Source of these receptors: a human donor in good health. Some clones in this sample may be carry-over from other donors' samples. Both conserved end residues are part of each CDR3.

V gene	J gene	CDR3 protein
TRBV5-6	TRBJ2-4	CASSFGSAGHIQYF
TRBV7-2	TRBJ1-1	CASSSGAGSLDTEAFF
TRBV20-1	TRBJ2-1	CSARVVGSYNEQFF
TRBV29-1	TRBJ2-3	CSVAGGAEFTDTQYF
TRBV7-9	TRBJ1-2	CASSSRDRPYDYTF
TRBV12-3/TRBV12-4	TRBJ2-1	CASSSPNNEQFF
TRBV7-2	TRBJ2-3	CASNEMTSGRRIDTQYF
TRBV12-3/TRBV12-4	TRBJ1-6	CASSPGQGRSPLHF
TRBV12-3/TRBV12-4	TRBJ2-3	CASSLSSWSGTDTQYF
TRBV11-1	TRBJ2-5	CASSLPYLGQPQETQYF
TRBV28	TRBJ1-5	CASSSSGRNQPQHF
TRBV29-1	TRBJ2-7	CSVNRADGQYF
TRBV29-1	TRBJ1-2	CSVIASPDYGYTF
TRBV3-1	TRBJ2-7	CASSQDYTSGDYEQYF
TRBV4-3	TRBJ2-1	CASSHDRGAYNEQFF
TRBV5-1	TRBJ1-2	CASSLAGTGENYGYTF
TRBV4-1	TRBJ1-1	CASSQDRPVNTEAFF
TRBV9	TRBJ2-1	CASSVGRGEQFF
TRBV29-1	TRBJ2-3	CSVGQGTDTQYF
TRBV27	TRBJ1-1	CATQQNTEAFF
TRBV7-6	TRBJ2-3	CASSSRTRPDTQYF
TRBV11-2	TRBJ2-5	CASSPLGQFKETQYF